Listed here are 27 T cell receptor beta chains from one sample, sequenced in a study of shared clonotypes between healthy human individuals. Profiling relied on immunoSEQ multiplex PCR, and the TCRdb table lists in-frame clones only, not all of them. The sample carries around 700,000 clones, roughly 70% recorded once. The sample comprised memory CD4+ T cells sorted from blood. Subset noted: CD45RA-negative fraction. The source is a woman aged 25-40 years in good health.

The chain uses TRBV10-3 and TRBJ2-1, with 8 bases lining up with TRBD2. The CDR3 contains 14 residues. V lost 8 bases, J lost 1 base, and 4 bases stayed unmatched. Germline V CDR1 and CDR2: ENHRY, SYGVKD. The CDR3 nucleotides read TGTGCCATCGTAGCGGGATATTCCTACAATGAGCAGTTCTTC. This gives the protein CAIVAGYSYNEQFF.

The rearrangement joins TRBV1 to TRBJ1-2; the DNA was not compared with TRBD1, the D call given in the table. TRBV1 is a pseudogene. CDR3 size: 16 residues. The CDR3 bases are TGCACCAGCAGCCAAAGGGACAGGGTTGATAACTATGGCTACACCTTC. The encoded protein is CTSSQRDRVDNYGYTF.

This chain uses TRBV6-9 with TRBJ1-5; D perhaps matches TRBD1 (5 bases). Germline-derived CDR1 and CDR2 are MNHGY and SVAAGI. V lost 5 bases to trimming and J lost 3 bases, with 14 bases between them. The CDR3 covers 15 residues. This CDR3 reads CASSPRRGLNQPQHF. The CDR3 DNA reads as TGTGCCAGCAGTCCTCGGAGGGGCCTCAATCAGCCCCAGCATTTT.

In the case of this clone: Other DNA sequences in this sample translate to the same CDR3. The rearrangement joins TRBV5-1 to TRBJ2-6; D unresolved. The CDR3 is 16 residues long. Germline V gene sequence: CDR1 SGHRS, CDR2 YFSETQ. Trimming cost V 4 bases and J 0 bases, with 11 bases left between them. The CDR3 here is CASSPQVSSGANVLTF. CDR3 sequence (DNA): TGCGCCAGCAGCCCCCAGGTGAGCTCTGGGGCCAACGTCCTGACTTTC.

The J gene is TRBJ2-2, the V gene TRBV6-5; no definite D call. Trimming took 0 bases from V and 3 from J, leaving 11 bases between them. The CDR3 spans 16 residues. Germline V lookup: CDR1 MNHEY, CDR2 SVGAGI. CDR3 loop: CASSYSLDGDTGELFF. The CDR3 coding sequence is TGTGCCAGCAGTTACTCATTAGACGGCGACACCGGGGAGCTGTTTTTT.

The rearrangement links TRBV30 to TRBJ2-2; D perhaps matches TRBD2 (5 bases). The CDR3 is 14 residues long. Trimming removed 0 bases from V and 6 bases from J, with 11 bases in between. Germline CDR1 reads GTSNPN; CDR2 reads SVGIG (reference sequence). CDR3 in amino acids: CAWSVWVRAGELFF. In nucleotides, the CDR3 is TGTGCCTGGAGTGTATGGGTGAGGGCCGGGGAGCTGTTTTTT. Complete variable domain (other parts from reference TRBV30 and TRBJ2-2): SQTIHQWPATLVQPVGSPLSLECTVEGTSNPNLYWYRQAAGRGLQLLFYSVGIGQISSEVPQNLSASRPQDRQFILSSKKLLLSDSGFYLCAWSVWVRAGELFFGEGSRLTVL.

This sequence joins TRBV11-1 and TRBJ2-1, with 7 bases matching TRBD2. This CDR3 comprises 14 residues. Trimming at V came to 3 bases and at J to 7 bases, leaving 6 bases not matched to a gene. CDR1 and CDR2 from the germline V gene are SGHAT and FQDESV (reference sequence). In DNA form, the CDR3 reads TGTGCCAGCAGCTTCCAGCGGGAATGGAATGAGCAGTTCTTC. It encodes CASSFQREWNEQFF. Looking up the rest from reference TRBV11-1 and TRBJ2-1 gives the full variable domain: EAEVAQSPRYKITEKSQAVAFWCDPISGHATLYWYRQILGQGPELLVQFQDESVVDDSQLPKDRFSAERLKGVDSTLKIQPAELGDSAMYLCASSFQREWNEQFFGPGTRLTVL.

This chain links TRBV30 with TRBJ1-5; TRBD1 matches at 8 bases. CDR3 size: 14 residues. The germline V gene encodes CDR1 GTSNPN and CDR2 SVGIG (reference sequence). J gave up 4 bases and V 1 base, and 3 bases lay outside the gene matches. CDR3 sequence: CAWSGTGWNQPQHF. The CDR3 nucleotides are TGTGCCTGGAGTGGGACAGGGTGGAATCAGCCCCAGCATTTT.

The V and J genes are TRBV6-6 and TRBJ2-1; 9 bases align to TRBD2. The CDR3 totals 16 residues. Germline V CDR1 and CDR2: MNHNY, SVGAGI (reference sequence). V lost 7 bases to trimming and J lost 8 bases; unmatched junction nucleotides: 15. The CDR3 DNA reads as TGTGCCAGCACCTTAAACAGAATAGCGGGAGCCGATGAGCAGTTCTTC. Protein: CASTLNRIAGADEQFF.

The CDR3 is CASSLDLLSQGGESGYTF. Here the CDR3 DNA reads TGCGCCAGCAGCTTGGACCTCCTATCACAGGGCGGGGAGAGTGGCTACACCTTC. The chain joins TRBV5-1 to TRBJ1-2; D might be TRBD1 (6 bases). The CDR3 is made up of 18 amino acids. Germline CDR1 is SGHRS and CDR2 is YFSETQ. V lost 0 bases and J 7 bases, leaving 25 bases between the germline ends.

The CDR3 DNA reads TGTGCCAGCAGCTTAGGGCGGATGAACACTGAAGCTTTCTTT. The encoded protein is CASSLGRMNTEAFF. The V call is TRBV7-2, the J call TRBJ1-1; D is unclear. The germline V and J ends were trimmed by 1 base and 0 bases, with 6 bases remaining between them. In germline, CDR1 is SGHTA, CDR2 FQGNSA. The CDR3 has 14 amino acids.

This clone occurred a few times. Germline and junction disagree at one end, which may indicate a read error. This sequence joins TRBV28 and TRBJ2-7, with TRBD1 matching over 8 bases. The CDR3 spans 11 residues. Germline CDR1 MDHEN, CDR2 SYDVKM. The CDR3 DNA sequence: TGTGCCAGCAGAATTCCGGGACAGGATAGCTTC. Its translation is CASRIPGQDSF.

The genes are TRBV7-2 and TRBJ2-7; D not resolved. This CDR3 is 15 amino acids long. Germline-derived CDR1 and CDR2 are SGHTA and FQGNSA. The ends were cut back, 2 bases at V and 2 bases at J, with 13 bases in the middle. CDR3 residues: CASSLPQASTYEQYF. The CDR3 bases are TGTGCCAGCAGCTTACCCCAGGCTTCAACCTACGAGCAGTACTTC.

This clone was seen just once. V is TRBV4-2 and J is TRBJ1-4; D uncertain. The CDR3 loop spans 14 amino acids. Germline V CDR1 and CDR2: LGHNA, YNFKEQ. Between the trimmed V and J ends, which lost 1 base and 5 bases, there was a span of 8 bases. The CDR3 sequence: CASSQGGPNEKLFF. The CDR3 DNA is TGTGCCAGCAGCCAAGGGGGTCCGAATGAAAAACTGTTTTTT.

The genes are TRBV2 and TRBJ2-7, with 8 bases lining up with TRBD2. The CDR3 has 13 amino acids. J gave up 6 bases and V 6 bases, and 7 bases lay outside the gene matches. Germline V gene lookup returns CDR1 SNHLY and CDR2 FYNNEI. CDR3 amino acids: CASSGLAGTEQYF. CDR3 bases: TGTGCCAGCAGCGGACTAGCTGGGACCGAGCAGTACTTC.

The V gene is TRBV20-1, the J gene TRBJ2-1; D is undetermined. V lost 4 bases, J lost 10 bases, and 8 bases lay in between. The CDR3 is 10 residues long. Germline V gene sequence: CDR1 DFQATT, CDR2 SNEGSKA (reference sequence). The CDR3 DNA sequence: TGCAGTGCTAAGTTAGAGGAGCAGTTCTTC. This encodes CSAKLEEQFF.

V usage is TRBV7-9 and J usage is TRBJ2-3; 9 bases line up with TRBD2. This CDR3 contains 16 residues. The trim removed 1 base at V and 5 bases at J, leaving 7 bases unmatched. The germline V gene encodes CDR1 SEHNR and CDR2 FQNEAQ (reference sequence). The CDR3 is CASSLELGREGDTQYF. The CDR3 nucleotides read TGTGCCAGCAGCTTAGAGCTTGGGCGGGAGGGAGATACGCAGTATTTT.

This chain uses TRBV7-6 with TRBJ2-7; possible D gene TRBD2, 5 bases. V was clipped by 5 bases and J by 6 bases, with 14 bases between them. In germline, CDR1 is SGHVS, CDR2 FNYEAQ. The CDR3 sequence is 13 residues long. DNA of the CDR3: TGTGCCAGCAGCCCCCGTGAGGGCGGCGAGCAGTACTTC. The encoded protein is CASSPREGGEQYF.

In regard to this clone: This specimen includes other DNA sequences encoding the same CDR3. CDR3 protein: CASSYSGTDYEQYF. CDR3 bases: TGTGCCAGCAGTTACAGTGGGACCGACTACGAGCAGTACTTC. V usage is TRBV6-5 and J usage is TRBJ2-7; the D call may be TRBD1 or TRBD2 (5 bases each). V was clipped by 2 bases and J by 3 bases, with 11 bases between them. Germline V gene lookup returns CDR1 MNHEY and CDR2 SVGAGI. This CDR3 region has 14 residues.

This clone was counted ten times or more. The gene calls are TRBV7-9 and TRBJ2-1; 8 bases fit TRBD2. J gave up 7 bases and V 4 bases, and 9 bases lay outside the gene matches. Germline CDR1 is SEHNR and CDR2 is FQNEAQ (reference sequence). This CDR3 comprises 15 residues. The CDR3 region has the DNA TGTGCCAGCAGCTGGCGCCTCGAGCGGGGGAATGAGCAGTTCTTC. Protein: CASSWRLERGNEQFF.

This clone was detected only a few times. The rearrangement uses TRBV15 and TRBJ2-3, with 7 positions matching TRBD2. Germline CDR1 reads LNHNV; CDR2 reads YYDKDF (reference sequence). This CDR3 has 14 residues. V gave up 6 bases and J gave up 4 bases; unmatched junction bases: 7. The CDR3 region has the DNA TGTGCCACCAGTTCCGGGAGGAACGCAGATACGCAGTATTTT. Residues: CATSSGRNADTQYF.

This clone was picked up one time. The chain has TRBV5-1 and TRBJ2-5, with D tentatively TRBD1 or TRBD2 (5 bases each). Trimming removed 4 bases at V and 4 bases at J, with 14 bases between. From germline, CDR1 is SGHRS and CDR2 YFSETQ. The CDR3 covers 14 residues. The CDR3 spells CASSKGPGTETQYF. The CDR3 DNA is TGCGCCAGCAGCAAAGGGCCAGGGACAGAGACCCAGTACTTC.

This sequence joins TRBV5-1 and TRBJ2-7; D is ambiguous. The V gene lost 4 bases and the J gene lost 1 base, with 15 bases spanning the gap. CDR3 length equals 15 residues. CDR1 is SGHRS and CDR2 is YFSETQ in the germline V gene. As DNA, the CDR3 is TGCGCCAGCAGCCCGAACGTTGTAACATCCTACGAGCAGTACTTC. Translation: CASSPNVVTSYEQYF.

The chain couples TRBV5-1 to TRBJ2-7, with 11 bases fitting TRBD2. There are 17 residues in the CDR3. The germline V gene has CDR1 SGHRS and CDR2 YFSETQ. J lost 6 bases, V lost 4 bases, and 15 bases had no gene match. The CDR3 region has the DNA TGCGCCAGCAGCCCTGGACTAGCGGGTGATTTGGCGGGCGAGCAGTACTTC. Translating it yields CASSPGLAGDLAGEQYF.

The chain carries TRBV5-4 and TRBJ2-1; weak D call: TRBD1 (5 bases). Germline V gene data show CDR1 as SGHNT and CDR2 as YYREEE (reference sequence). CDR3 length: 16 residues. Trimming stripped 2 bases from V and 9 bases from J, with 21 bases between. For the CDR3, the DNA is TGTGCCAGCAGCTTTCCCTCAGGACAAGGTTTGGGTGAGCAGTTCTTC. Residues: CASSFPSGQGLGEQFF.

V gene TRBV19 combines with J gene TRBJ1-5; D remains unclear. With 2 bases removed from V and 3 bases from J, the gap between germline ends came to 11 bases. Looked up from germline, CDR1 is LNHDA and CDR2 is SQIVND (reference sequence). CDR3 length: 15 residues. The CDR3, as DNA: TGTGCCAGTAGTATAAAGGGAGGACTCAATCAGCCCCAGCATTTT. Translating it yields CASSIKGGLNQPQHF.

The gene calls are TRBV30 and TRBJ1-2; D is possibly TRBD1 (5 bases). This CDR3 spans 15 amino acids. V lost 0 bases and J 0 bases, leaving 11 bases between the germline ends. CDR1 GTSNPN and CDR2 SVGIG come from the germline V gene (reference sequence). CDR3 sequence: CAWSVWGLSNYGYTF. The CDR3 bases are TGTGCCTGGAGTGTATGGGGCCTCTCTAACTATGGCTACACCTTC.